The 8 T cell receptor beta chains below were found in one sample sequenced in a study of blood T cell repertoires in COVID-19. TCRdb's table, derived via immunoSEQ multiplex PCR, lists solely in-frame clones and lacks some. The data show just over 60,000 clones, approximately 80% seen once. Sequencing was performed on peripheral blood. The receptors shown here come from a man aged 60-69 years with acute or convalescent COVID-19.

This clone was recorded only once. The rearrangement uses TRBV11-2 and TRBJ2-7; D not certain. The V end lost 2 bases, the J end lost 0 bases, and 17 bases lay between the germline ends. Germline lookup yields CDR1 SGHAT and CDR2 FQNNGV. This CDR3 has 17 amino acids. CDR3 sequence (DNA): TGTGCCAGCAGCTTATCCCGAGCCCTTCTAAGCTCCTACGAGCAGTACTTC. Its translation: CASSLSRALLSSYEQYF.

This clone has only a few counts. The V and J genes are TRBV19 and TRBJ1-2, with 7 bases matching TRBD1. CDR3 length equals 15 residues. The germline gives CDR1 LNHDA, CDR2 SQIVND (reference sequence). The ends lost 1 base at V and 4 bases at J; junction bases unmatched: 6. The chain's CDR3 is CASSIGGGFLYGYTF. CDR3 DNA sequence: TGTGCCAGTAGTATAGGAGGGGGCTTCCTCTATGGCTACACCTTC.

V and J are TRBV6-5 and TRBJ2-1; the D gene is possibly TRBD1 (6 bases). Per the germline V gene, CDR1 is MNHEY and CDR2 is SVGAGI. The CDR3 contains 16 residues. V lost 4 bases and J lost 5, with 18 bases in between. The CDR3 coding sequence is TGTGCCAGCAGTTTAACAGGGACACTTCATGACAATGAGCAGTTCTTC. Residues: CASSLTGTLHDNEQFF.

V gene TRBV6-5 combines with J gene TRBJ1-5, with no clear D. This CDR3 contains 13 residues. Per the germline V gene, CDR1 is MNHEY and CDR2 is SVGAGI. V shed 5 bases and J shed 5 bases, with 10 bases lying between them. The chain's CDR3 is CASSPSGDQPQHF. The CDR3 nucleotides read TGTGCCAGCAGTCCGAGCGGGGATCAGCCCCAGCATTTT.

The gene calls are TRBV5-6 and TRBJ2-7, with TRBD2 identical over 12 bases. This CDR3 is 15 amino acids long. Trimming took 4 bases from V and 6 from J; bases not matched to a gene: 8. Germline V gene sequence: CDR1 SGHDT, CDR2 YYEEEE. In nucleotides, the CDR3 is TGTGCCAGCAGCCTCCAGCTAGCGGGAGGGAGCGAGCAGTACTTC. It specifies CASSLQLAGGSEQYF. Complete variable domain (other parts from reference TRBV5-6 and TRBJ2-7): DAGVTQSPTHLIKTRGQQVTLRCSPKSGHDTVSWYQQALGQGPQFIFQYYEEEERQRGNFPDRFSGHQFPNYSSELNVNALLLGDSALYLCASSLQLAGGSEQYFGPGTRLTVT.

The V and J genes are TRBV2 and TRBJ2-1; D possibly corresponds to TRBD2 (5 bases). V shed 8 bases and J shed 6 bases, with 14 bases lying between them. The CDR3 totals 13 residues. Germline loops: CDR1 SNHLY, CDR2 FYNNEI. The CDR3 here is CASGSTRGNEQFF. Written as DNA, the CDR3 is TGTGCCAGCGGCTCCACTAGAGGCAATGAGCAGTTCTTC. Together with reference TRBV2 and TRBJ2-1, the CDR3 gives the full variable domain: EPEVTQTPSHQVTQMGQEVILRCVPISNHLYFYWYRQILGQKVEFLVSFYNNEISEKSEIFDDQFSVERPDGSNFTLKIRSTKLEDSAMYFCASGSTRGNEQFFGPGTRLTVL.

This chain connects TRBV15 to TRBJ2-5; TRBD2 might be the D (5 bases). The ends were cut back, 0 bases at V and 1 base at J, with 12 bases in the middle. Germline CDR1 LNHNV, CDR2 YYDKDF (reference sequence). This CDR3 region has 16 residues. CDR3 bases: TGTGCCACCAGCAGAGATCTGACGGCGGGCCAAGAGACCCAGTACTTC. This encodes CATSRDLTAGQETQYF.

The chain carries TRBV6-5 and TRBJ1-6, with D perhaps matching TRBD1 (6 bases). Trimming took off 6 bases at V and 5 bases at J, with 11 bases between the two ends. Per the germline V gene, CDR1 is MNHEY and CDR2 is SVGAGI. The CDR3 spans 14 residues. The CDR3: CASSPGHNNSPLHF. CDR3 DNA: TGTGCCAGCAGCCCGGGACATAATAATTCACCCCTCCACTTT.